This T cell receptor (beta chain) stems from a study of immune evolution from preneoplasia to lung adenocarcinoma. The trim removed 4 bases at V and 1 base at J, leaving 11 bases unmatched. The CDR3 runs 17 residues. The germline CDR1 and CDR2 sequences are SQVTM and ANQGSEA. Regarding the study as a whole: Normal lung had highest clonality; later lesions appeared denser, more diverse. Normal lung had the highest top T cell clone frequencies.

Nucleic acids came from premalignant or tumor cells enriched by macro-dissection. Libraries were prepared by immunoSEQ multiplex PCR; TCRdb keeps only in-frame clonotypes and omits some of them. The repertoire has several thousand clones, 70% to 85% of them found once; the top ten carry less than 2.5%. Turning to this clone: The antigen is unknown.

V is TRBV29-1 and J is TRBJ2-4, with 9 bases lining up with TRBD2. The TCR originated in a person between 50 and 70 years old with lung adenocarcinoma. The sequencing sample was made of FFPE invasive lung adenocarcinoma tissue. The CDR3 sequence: CSVVSREGHGAKNIQYF. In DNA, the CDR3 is TGCAGCGTTGTGTCGCGGGAGGGCCACGGGGCCAAAAACATTCAGTACTTC.